The 11 T cell receptor beta chains in this list originate from one sample, sequenced in a study of blood T cell repertoires in COVID-19. TCRdb keeps only in-frame clones here, not all; method: immunoSEQ multiplex PCR. Altogether some 78,000 clones are present, over 80% being singletons, with the ten largest covering 3.5% to 4%. Sequenced material: peripheral blood. These receptors came from a man over 45 with acute or convalescent COVID-19.

The CDR3 nucleotides are TGTGCCAGCAGTTTCCCCGGGTTTGTGGAGACCCAGTACTTC. It encodes CASSFPGFVETQYF. This chain links TRBV28 with TRBJ2-5; no clear D gene. Deletions cut 3 bases from V and 5 bases from J, with 13 bases between. This CDR3 contains 14 residues. The germline CDR1 and CDR2 sequences are MDHEN and SYDVKM.

CDR3: CASSSSTGELFF. The CDR3 region has the DNA TGTGCCAGCTCCTCTTCCACCGGGGAGCTGTTTTTT. The V call is TRBV7-9, the J call TRBJ2-2; no definite D call. V was pared by 8 bases and J by 4 bases, with 8 bases between. The CDR3 sequence is 12 residues long. Germline values: CDR1 SEHNR, CDR2 FQNEAQ (reference sequence).

This clone was seen just once. The chain is built from TRBV10-3 and TRBJ2-5, with no clear D. V lost 2 bases and J 5 bases, leaving 12 bases between the germline ends. Per germline, CDR1 ENHRY and CDR2 SYGVKD. The CDR3 is made up of 14 amino acids. The CDR3 nucleotides read TGTGCCATCAGTGAGGCGTATGCTTTGGAGACCCAGTACTTC. This codes for CAISEAYALETQYF.

V is TRBV6-5 and J is TRBJ2-7; D gene unclear. The CDR3 runs to 11 residues. Germline lookup yields CDR1 MNHEY and CDR2 SVGAGI. V lost 6 bases and J 3 bases, leaving 6 bases between the germline ends. In DNA form, the CDR3 reads TGTGCCAGCAGCGACAACTACGAGCAGTACTTC. This sequence encodes CASSDNYEQYF.

The rearrangement links TRBV7-6 to TRBJ2-1, with 8 bases fitting TRBD2. Germline V lookup: CDR1 SGHVS, CDR2 FNYEAQ. CDR3 length: 15 residues. Germline trimming cut 1 base from V and 8 bases from J; bases unmatched to any gene: 7. Written as DNA, the CDR3 is TGTGCCAGCAGCTTAGAGCGGGAGAAGGTCCATGAGCAGTTCTTC. Translation gives CASSLEREKVHEQFF.

V is TRBV7-9 and J is TRBJ2-2, with a weak D call TRBD2 (6 bases). Germline loops: CDR1 SEHNR, CDR2 FQNEAQ (reference sequence). CDR3 length: 15 amino acids. Trimming took off 5 bases at V and 2 bases at J, with 12 bases between the two ends. For the CDR3, the DNA is TGTGCCAGCAGCCCCGGGACTCGAAACACCGGGGAGCTGTTTTTT. Protein: CASSPGTRNTGELFF.

The chain recombines TRBV6-5 with TRBJ1-4, with TRBD1 matching over 8 bases. CDR1 is MNHEY, CDR2 SVGAGI, per germline. Germline trimming cut 8 bases from V and 0 bases from J; bases unmatched to any gene: 2. This CDR3 has 14 residues. The CDR3, as DNA: TGTGCCAGCGGACAGGGAGCAACTAATGAAAAACTGTTTTTT. It yields the protein CASGQGATNEKLFF.

This clone came up once. The rearrangement links TRBV4-3 to TRBJ1-1; D may be TRBD1 (5 bases). Germline assignment: CDR1 LGHNA and CDR2 YSLEER. V was pared by 0 bases and J by 0 bases, with 11 bases between. The CDR3 length is 16 residues. The CDR3 loop is CASSQDATGMNTEAFF. In DNA, the CDR3 is TGCGCCAGCAGCCAAGATGCTACAGGCATGAACACTGAAGCTTTCTTT.

The chain links TRBV9 to TRBJ2-5; tentative D call: TRBD2 (7 bases). The V gene lost 1 base and the J gene lost 2 bases, with 15 bases spanning the gap. Germline V lookup: CDR1 SGDLS, CDR2 YYNGEE. The CDR3 has 16 residues. The CDR3 sequence is CASSVTLGGAQETQYF. CDR3 DNA: TGTGCCAGCAGCGTAACTCTAGGGGGGGCGCAAGAGACCCAGTACTTC.

V usage is TRBV13 and J usage is TRBJ2-1, with a possible D match to TRBD2 (6 bases). The CDR3 covers 14 residues. With 5 bases removed from V and 7 bases from J, the gap between germline ends came to 15 bases. Germline V gene lookup returns CDR1 PRHDT and CDR2 FYEKMQ (reference sequence). CDR3: CASSGGSSRNEQFF. The CDR3 DNA follows: TGTGCCAGCAGCGGAGGGAGTTCGAGGAATGAGCAGTTCTTC. Full variable domain (outside the CDR3, taken from reference TRBV13 and TRBJ2-1): AAGVIQSPRHLIKEKRETATLKCYPIPRHDTVYWYQQGPGQDPQFLISFYEKMQSDKGSIPDRFSAQQFSDYHSELNMSSLELGDSALYFCASSGGSSRNEQFFGPGTRLTVL.

V gene TRBV28 combines with J gene TRBJ2-7; a weak D match, TRBD1 (6 bases). CDR1 is MDHEN and CDR2 is SYDVKM in the germline V gene. Trimming left V 4 bases short and J 0 bases short, with 7 bases between. This CDR3 region has 13 residues. This chain's CDR3 is CASSWTDSYEQYF. For the CDR3, the DNA is TGTGCCAGCAGTTGGACAGACTCCTACGAGCAGTACTTC.